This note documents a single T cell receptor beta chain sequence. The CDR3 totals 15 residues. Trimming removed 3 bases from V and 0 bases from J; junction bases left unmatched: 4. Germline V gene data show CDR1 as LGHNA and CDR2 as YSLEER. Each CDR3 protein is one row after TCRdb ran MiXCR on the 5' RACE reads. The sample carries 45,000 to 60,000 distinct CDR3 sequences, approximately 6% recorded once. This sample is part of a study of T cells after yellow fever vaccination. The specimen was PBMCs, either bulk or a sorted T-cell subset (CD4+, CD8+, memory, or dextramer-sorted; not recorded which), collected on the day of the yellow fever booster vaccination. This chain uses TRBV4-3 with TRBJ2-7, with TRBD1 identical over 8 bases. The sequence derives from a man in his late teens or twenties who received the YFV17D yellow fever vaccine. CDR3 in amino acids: CASSQDRDSSYEQYF. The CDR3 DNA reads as TGCGCCAGCAGCCAGGACAGGGACAGCTCCTACGAGCAGTACTTC.